This T cell receptor beta chain was identified during a study of Graves' ophthalmopathy and Graves' hyperthyroidism. This clonotype was seen repeatedly, ten times or more. Beta-chain TCR CDR3 regions were amplified from RNA transcripts. Scientists carried out first-round RT-PCR using HTBI primers and then a second-round multiplex PCR. TCRdb re-analysed the multiplex PCR reads in MiXCR, keeping a single row per CDR3 protein. The sample shows around 1,000,000 distinct CDR3 sequences, roughly two fifths of them seen only once. Enrollment excluded any patients with other autoimmune diseases, uncontrolled infections, pregnancy or lactation. The CDR3 has 14 residues. V was trimmed by 6 bases and J by 4 bases, leaving 15 bases between them. Germline V gene sequence: CDR1 ENHRY, CDR2 SYGVKD.

Source material: peripheral blood or thyroid tissue (not recorded which). J is TRBJ2-5 and V is TRBV10-3; either TRBD1 or TRBD2 may fit D (7 bases each). The receptor was isolated from an adult man with Graves' hyperthyroidism. CDR3 residues: CAIRAGQSTETQYF. Written as DNA, the CDR3 is TGTGCCATCAGAGCGGGACAGTCAACAGAGACCCAGTACTTC.